The clone carrying this TCR beta chain was seen many times. Its antigen is as yet unknown. These data come from a study of molecular identifiers for immune sequencing clone quantification. Broader study findings: Clones above 20 RNA copies contained over 98% of effector molecules and under 1% of naive molecules.

TCRdb re-derived calls from the PCR reads in MiXCR, one entry per CDR3 protein. The table records nearly 650,000 distinct CDR3 sequences, around 25% of them present only once. The specimen sequenced was naive CD8+ T cells from blood, with Jurkat cell RNA spiked in. Subset meaning: FACS-sorted CD8+CD4-CCR7+CD45RA+ naive T cells. The TCR sequence derives from a human donor in good health. Some libraries in this study had Jurkat cell RNA spiked in.

CDR3 amino acids: CASSLSYGYTDTQYF. CDR3 nucleotides: TGTGCCAGCAGCTTATCGTACGGATACACAGATACGCAGTATTTT. The chain couples TRBV7-9 to TRBJ2-3; D remains unclear. The CDR3 extends over 15 amino acids. The V end lost 2 bases, the J end lost 2 bases, and 11 bases lay between the germline ends. The germline CDR1 and CDR2 sequences are SEHNR and FQNEAQ (reference sequence).